This T cell receptor (beta chain) appears in the sequencing data of a study of synovial regulatory T cells in juvenile arthritis. The protocol was immunoSEQ multiplex PCR, while the TCRdb copy is restricted to in-frame clones and leaves out a portion. The sample data list around 10,000 clones. The approximately eleven donors had active juvenile idiopathic arthritis, with 3 polyarticular and 8 oligoarticular cases. The TCR sequence derives from a donor aged 2 to 35 with juvenile idiopathic arthritis. The sample consisted of Treg cells from blood. The subset: remaining (HLA-DR-negative) circulating blood Treg cells.

CDR3 region: CSVEGQRNTEAFF. The chain is built from TRBV29-1 and TRBJ1-1; TCRdb gives TRBD1 as the D gene, but with no DNA this cannot be confirmed. The length of the CDR3 is 13 residues. The record lacks a DNA sequence. Germline V gene sequence: CDR1 SQVTM, CDR2 ANQGSEA.